What follows are 12 T cell receptor beta chains derived from one specimen sequenced in a study of blood T cell repertoires in COVID-19. TCRdb keeps only in-frame clones here, not all; method: immunoSEQ multiplex PCR. Of about 180,000 clones in the sample, less than 90% are singletons; the top ten hold 7.6%. Source material: peripheral blood. These TCRs come from a woman in her 70s with COVID-19, enrolled during active disease.

This chain links TRBV5-4 with TRBJ2-2; TRBD2 is a possible D gene (5 bases). V gave up 4 bases and J gave up 5 bases, with 12 bases separating them. CDR3 size: 14 residues. CDR1 is SGHNT and CDR2 is YYREEE in the germline V gene (reference sequence). In nucleotides, the CDR3 is TGTGCCAGCAGCCGGGGTACAGCGACCGGGGAGCTGTTTTTT. Its protein is CASSRGTATGELFF.

The table lists this clone with a count of one. J is TRBJ1-1 and V is TRBV5-1, with 8 bases identical to TRBD1. CDR3 length equals 14 residues. The V and J ends lost 5 bases and 4 bases, in that order; junction bases with no gene match: 7. Germline V gene data show CDR1 as SGHRS and CDR2 as YFSETQ. The CDR3 loop is CASSHGQGSTEAFF. CDR3 in DNA: TGCGCCAGCAGTCACGGACAGGGCTCCACTGAAGCTTTCTTT.

The chain combines TRBV28 with TRBJ1-5; 8 nucleotides line up with TRBD1. Looked up from germline, CDR1 is MDHEN and CDR2 is SYDVKM. The CDR3 covers 14 residues. The junction had 6 bases not matched to a gene; V was cut back by 4 bases and J by 7 bases. CDR3 protein: CASSSAGGRQPQHF. In DNA, the CDR3 is TGTGCCAGCAGTTCAGCAGGGGGCAGGCAGCCCCAGCATTTT.

The chain has TRBV3-1 (or the pseudogene TRBV3-2) and TRBJ1-1, with 7 bases aligning to TRBD1. The CDR3 sequence is 16 residues long. Germline V gene data show CDR1 as LGHDT and CDR2 as YNNKEL (reference sequence). V was pared by 5 bases and J by 5 bases, with 14 bases of the junction left unmatched. The DNA for the CDR3 is TGTGCCAGCAGCACCCGGGACAGTGAAAGGGGAACTGAAGCTTTCTTT. As protein: CASSTRDSERGTEAFF.

The genes are TRBV7-8 and TRBJ2-7, with D maybe TRBD1 (6 bases). The CDR3 length is 14 residues. Between the trimmed V and J ends, which lost 1 base and 7 bases, there was a span of 14 bases. Per germline, CDR1 SGHVS and CDR2 FQNEAQ. CDR3 sequence (DNA): TGTGCCAGCAGCTTAGGACAGGAAAAGAGAGAGCAGTACTTC. It yields the protein CASSLGQEKREQYF.

The V gene is TRBV13, the J gene TRBJ1-1; no firm D call. From germline, CDR1 is PRHDT and CDR2 FYEKMQ (reference sequence). V was shortened by 0 bases and J by 5 bases, with 13 bases between the two germline ends. The CDR3 has 15 amino acids. The CDR3 DNA sequence: TGTGCCAGCAGCTTAGGGGTCAAGCGGAGGACTGAAGCTTTCTTT. Protein product: CASSLGVKRRTEAFF.

The chain employs TRBV19 and TRBJ1-1; perhaps TRBD1 as D (6 bases). This CDR3 comprises 13 residues. The V gene lost 3 bases and the J gene lost 8 bases, with 13 bases spanning the gap. CDR1 and CDR2 from the germline V gene are LNHDA and SQIVND (reference sequence). CDR3 DNA: TGTGCCAGTAGTATCGAAACAGGGATCGAAGCTTTCTTT. It yields the protein CASSIETGIEAFF.

The genes are TRBV6-5 and TRBJ2-3; D is perhaps TRBD1 (5 bases). V dropped 0 bases and J dropped 11 bases, with 12 bases sitting between them. The CDR3 runs 13 residues. Germline V gives CDR1 MNHEY, CDR2 SVGAGI. Written as DNA, the CDR3 is TGTGCCAGCAGTTACTCGCTCTACAGGCAGCAGTATTTT. Its translation is CASSYSLYRQQYF.

The J gene is TRBJ2-4, the V gene TRBV7-9; D possibly corresponds to TRBD2 (5 bases). CDR3 length: 16 residues. Germline loops: CDR1 SEHNR, CDR2 FQNEAQ (reference sequence). Trimming took 3 bases from V and 1 from J, leaving 13 bases between them. The CDR3 sequence: CASSFRTPAAKNIQYF. The CDR3 nucleotides read TGTGCCAGCAGCTTTCGGACTCCCGCGGCCAAAAACATTCAGTACTTC.

The chain carries TRBV7-2 and TRBJ2-2; tentatively, D is TRBD2 (5 bases). V was clipped by 5 bases and J by 4 bases, with 17 bases between them. The CDR3 totals 16 residues. Germline V gives CDR1 SGHTA, CDR2 FQGNSA. In nucleotides, the CDR3 is TGTGCCAGCAGCCTAGTAAGAGGGAAGGGCACCGGGGAGCTGTTTTTT. This encodes CASSLVRGKGTGELFF.

V gene TRBV5-1 combines with J gene TRBJ1-6; D is undetermined. Germline loops: CDR1 SGHRS, CDR2 YFSETQ. The CDR3 spans 16 residues. The V end lost 1 base, the J end lost 4 bases, and 12 bases lay between the germline ends. The CDR3 nucleotides read TGCGCCAGCAGCTTGAGTCCGACATCTTATAATTCACCCCTCCACTTT. Protein product: CASSLSPTSYNSPLHF.

This chain links TRBV7-9 with TRBJ1-3; 7 bases align to TRBD1. CDR3 length: 17 residues. Germline V CDR1 and CDR2: SEHNR, FQNEAQ (reference sequence). Trimming removed 3 bases from V and 0 bases from J; junction bases left unmatched: 8. CDR3 region: CASSFYRGGLSGNTIYF. Here the CDR3 DNA reads TGTGCCAGCAGCTTCTACCGAGGGGGCCTCTCTGGAAACACCATATATTTT.